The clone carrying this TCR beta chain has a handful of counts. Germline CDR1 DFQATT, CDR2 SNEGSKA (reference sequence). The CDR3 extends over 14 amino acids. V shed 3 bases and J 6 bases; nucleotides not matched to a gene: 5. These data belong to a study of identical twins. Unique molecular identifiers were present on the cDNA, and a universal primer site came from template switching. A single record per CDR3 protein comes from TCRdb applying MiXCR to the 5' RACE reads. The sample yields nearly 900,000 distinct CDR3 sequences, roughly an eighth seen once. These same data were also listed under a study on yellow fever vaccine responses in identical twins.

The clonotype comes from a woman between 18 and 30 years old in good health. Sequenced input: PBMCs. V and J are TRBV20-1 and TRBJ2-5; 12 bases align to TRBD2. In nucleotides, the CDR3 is TGCAGTGCTAGTCTAGCGGGAGGGCCGCAGACCCAGTACTTC. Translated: CSASLAGGPQTQYF.